The 22 T cell receptor beta chains below all came from one sample that was sequenced in a study of blood T cell repertoires in COVID-19. Libraries were prepared by immunoSEQ multiplex PCR; TCRdb keeps only in-frame clonotypes and omits some of them. This table holds approximately 150,000 clones, about 79% found once. The specimen was peripheral blood. The receptors here all came from a man in his sixties with active or convalescent COVID-19.

V is TRBV30 and J is TRBJ1-5, with 7 nucleotides matching TRBD1. The J segment lost 4 bases and the V segment lost 1 base, leaving 1 base of the junction unmatched. CDR3 length equals 13 residues. Germline assignment: CDR1 GTSNPN and CDR2 SVGIG (reference sequence). The chain's CDR3 is CAWSGQGNQPQHF. In DNA, the CDR3 is TGTGCCTGGAGTGGACAGGGAAATCAGCCCCAGCATTTT.

V gene TRBV18 combines with J gene TRBJ2-2, with a weak D call TRBD1 (5 bases). Germline V lookup: CDR1 KGHSH, CDR2 LQKENI. This CDR3 spans 13 amino acids. Trimming shortened V by 5 bases and J by 5 bases, and 9 bases separated the two germline ends. The CDR3 loop reads CASSWTQTGELFF. As DNA, the CDR3 is TGTGCCAGCTCATGGACACAGACCGGGGAGCTGTTTTTT.

The chain links TRBV28 to TRBJ2-5, with TRBD1 matching 7 bases. CDR1 and CDR2 (germline): MDHEN, SYDVKM. There are 17 residues in the CDR3. V lost 3 bases and J lost 2; bases outside the gene matches: 12. The CDR3 protein is CASSFTTGASVQETQYF. DNA of the CDR3: TGTGCCAGCAGTTTTACCACAGGGGCAAGCGTACAAGAGACCCAGTACTTC.

The V gene is TRBV5-6, the J gene TRBJ1-1; perhaps TRBD1 as D (5 bases). Trimming shortened V by 4 bases and J by 1 base, and 20 bases separated the two germline ends. Germline-derived CDR1 and CDR2 are SGHDT and YYEEEE. The CDR3 extends over 17 amino acids. The CDR3 nucleotides read TGTGCCAGCAGCCAGCCCTCCCCGGCAAGGGGGAACACTGAAGCTTTCTTT. It is translated as CASSQPSPARGNTEAFF. Full variable domain (rest looked up from reference TRBV5-6 and TRBJ1-1): DAGVTQSPTHLIKTRGQQVTLRCSPKSGHDTVSWYQQALGQGPQFIFQYYEEEERQRGNFPDRFSGHQFPNYSSELNVNALLLGDSALYLCASSQPSPARGNTEAFFGQGTRLTVV.

The V call is TRBV7-2, the J call TRBJ1-5; D gene ambiguous. The CDR3 totals 15 residues. Deletions cut 2 bases from V and 0 bases from J, with 8 bases between. Germline V gene lookup returns CDR1 SGHTA and CDR2 FQGNSA. The CDR3 region is CASSLSRASNQPQHF. The CDR3 DNA is TGTGCCAGCAGCTTATCGCGGGCTAGCAATCAGCCCCAGCATTTT.

The CDR3: CASSSPGQGRQQYF. CDR3 DNA: TGTGCCAGCAGCTCCCCGGGACAGGGGCGGCAGCAGTACTTC. This chain connects TRBV7-9 to TRBJ2-7; 10 nucleotides align to TRBD1. This CDR3 contains 14 residues. From germline, CDR1 is SEHNR and CDR2 FQNEAQ (reference sequence). The V gene end was trimmed by 4 bases and the J gene end by 8 bases; junction bases not matched to a gene: 8.

The chain links TRBV6-5 to TRBJ2-1; 10 bases are shared with TRBD2. The length of the CDR3 is 14 residues. From germline, CDR1 is MNHEY and CDR2 SVGAGI. With V trimmed by 8 bases and J by 6 bases, 7 bases remained unmatched. The CDR3 DNA reads TGTGCCAGCCAAACTAGCGGGGTTGTCAATGAGCAGTTCTTC. Amino acids: CASQTSGVVNEQFF.

This chain links TRBV4-2 with TRBJ1-4, with D unclear. The CDR3 is made up of 16 amino acids. In germline, CDR1 is LGHNA, CDR2 YNFKEQ. Trimming took off 4 bases at V and 0 bases at J, with 12 bases between the two ends. The CDR3 DNA reads TGTGCCAGCAGCCCGATCGGTCTGGCAACTAATGAAAAACTGTTTTTT. Amino acid sequence: CASSPIGLATNEKLFF.

The chain recombines TRBV9 with TRBJ2-7; D might be TRBD1 (6 bases). Germline loops: CDR1 SGDLS, CDR2 YYNGEE. The ends were cut back, 4 bases at V and 0 bases at J, with 14 bases in the middle. The length of the CDR3 is 15 residues. CDR3 nucleotides: TGTGCCAGCAGCCCCTCACAGGGCTACTCCTACGAGCAGTACTTC. It encodes CASSPSQGYSYEQYF.

This clone was picked up one time. The rearrangement links TRBV16 to TRBJ1-1, with D possibly TRBD1 on 5 matching bases. The V gene's germline CDR1 is KGHSY and CDR2 FQNENV. Trimming removed 2 bases from V and 3 bases from J, with 16 bases in between. The CDR3 totals 16 residues. CDR3 loop: CASSQGRGLSDTEAFF. The DNA of the CDR3 is TGTGCCAGCAGCCAAGGGAGGGGCTTGTCGGACACTGAAGCTTTCTTT.

This rearrangement joins TRBV6-6 to TRBJ2-2; 7 positions agree with TRBD2. Germline trimming cut 6 bases from V and 1 base from J; bases unmatched to any gene: 5. CDR1 and CDR2 (germline): MNHNY, SVGAGI (reference sequence). This CDR3 contains 15 residues. The CDR3 region has the DNA TGTGCCAGCAGCCAAATAGCGGGGAACACCGGGGAGCTGTTTTTT. Its translation is CASSQIAGNTGELFF.

The chain links TRBV9 to TRBJ1-2, with D possibly being TRBD1 (5 bases). V was pared by 0 bases and J by 3 bases, with 12 bases between. This CDR3 is built from 15 residues. CDR1 and CDR2 (germline): SGDLS, YYNGEE. CDR3 in amino acids: CASSVGDSGYYGYTF. The CDR3 DNA reads as TGTGCCAGCAGCGTAGGAGACAGTGGATACTATGGCTACACCTTC.

The chain employs TRBV6-6 and TRBJ1-5, with D uncertain. The CDR3 runs 11 residues. Germline V gene sequence: CDR1 MNHNY, CDR2 SVGAGI (reference sequence). V lost 5 bases to trimming and J lost 11 bases, with 10 bases between them. The CDR3, as DNA: TGTGCCAGCAGTAAACAGCGGGCCCAGCATTTT. It is translated as CASSKQRAQHF.

The chain has TRBV25-1 and TRBJ1-5; 9 positions agree with TRBD1. V trimming: 5 bases; J trimming: 7 bases; junction bases outside the gene matches: 3. This CDR3 spans 13 amino acids. CDR1 and CDR2 (germline): MGHDK, SYGVNS. For the CDR3, the DNA is TGTGCCAGCAGTAGGACAGGGGAGCAGCCCCAGCATTTT. Translating gives CASSRTGEQPQHF.

The V call is TRBV6-2 or TRBV6-3, the J call TRBJ1-6; 11 bases align to TRBD1. With V trimmed by 6 bases and J by 7 bases, 17 bases remained unmatched. The CDR3 contains 19 residues. Germline V CDR1 and CDR2: MNHEY, SVGEGT. CDR3: CASRPPIGTGGTPNSPLHF. CDR3 bases: TGTGCCAGCAGACCTCCAATCGGGACAGGGGGAACACCCAATTCACCCCTCCACTTT.

The rearrangement links TRBV7-9 to TRBJ1-2; weak D call: TRBD1 (5 bases). The CDR3 extends over 16 amino acids. V shed 0 bases and J shed 6 bases, with 17 bases lying between them. Germline CDR1 SEHNR, CDR2 FQNEAQ (reference sequence). The CDR3 sequence: CASSLALGGAVNGYTF. The CDR3 DNA sequence: TGTGCCAGCAGCTTAGCCCTAGGAGGGGCCGTTAATGGCTACACCTTC.

J is TRBJ2-5 and V is TRBV7-9; 10 bases agree with TRBD1. Germline V lookup: CDR1 SEHNR, CDR2 FQNEAQ (reference sequence). The CDR3 has 17 residues. V shed 5 bases, J shed 1 base, and the junction held 10 bases outside the gene matches. The CDR3 here is CASSRTGTGDFQETQYF. The CDR3 DNA reads TGTGCCAGCAGCCGAACCGGGACAGGGGACTTCCAAGAGACCCAGTACTTC.

This clone showed up just once. The J gene is TRBJ1-1, the V gene TRBV6-5; D call uncertain. The CDR3 extends over 13 amino acids. CDR1 is MNHEY, CDR2 SVGAGI, per germline. V shed 6 bases and J shed 0 bases, with 8 bases lying between them. CDR3 nucleotide sequence: TGTGCCAGCAGCCCCCGGGTGAACACTGAAGCTTTCTTT. This codes for CASSPRVNTEAFF.

The rearrangement links TRBV4-1 to TRBJ1-4; TRBD1 is a possible D gene (6 bases). Trimming cost V 0 bases and J 7 bases, with 9 bases left between them. The germline V gene encodes CDR1 MGHRA and CDR2 YSYEKL. This CDR3 is 14 amino acids long. The CDR3 protein is CASSQDRGGEKLFF. The CDR3, as DNA: TGCGCCAGCAGCCAAGATCGAGGGGGTGAAAAACTGTTTTTT.

The rearrangement joins TRBV27 to TRBJ2-1; TRBD2 aligns across 15 bases. The CDR3 length is 16 residues. CDR1 is MNHEY and CDR2 is SMNVEV in the germline V gene (reference sequence). V trimming: 5 bases; J trimming: 4 bases; junction bases outside the gene matches: 3. Here the CDR3 reads CASSPGTSGGYNEQFF. The CDR3 bases are TGTGCCAGCAGTCCAGGGACTAGCGGGGGGTACAATGAGCAGTTCTTC.

This chain connects TRBV11-2 to TRBJ1-2; the D gene is possibly TRBD1 (5 bases). The ends were cut back, 3 bases at V and 8 bases at J, with 19 bases in the middle. The CDR3 has 15 residues. Germline V gene lookup returns CDR1 SGHAT and CDR2 FQNNGV. The CDR3 loop reads CASSFRAGLSEGYTF. The CDR3 DNA reads TGTGCCAGCAGCTTTCGGGCAGGGCTTTCGGAGGGCTACACCTTC.

The J gene is TRBJ2-1, the V gene TRBV7-2, with D uncertain. V lost 4 bases to trimming and J lost 3 bases, with 10 bases between them. CDR3 length equals 14 residues. Germline loops: CDR1 SGHTA, CDR2 FQGNSA. CDR3: CASSSMGSYNEQFF. CDR3 DNA sequence: TGTGCCAGCAGCTCCATGGGCAGCTACAATGAGCAGTTCTTC.